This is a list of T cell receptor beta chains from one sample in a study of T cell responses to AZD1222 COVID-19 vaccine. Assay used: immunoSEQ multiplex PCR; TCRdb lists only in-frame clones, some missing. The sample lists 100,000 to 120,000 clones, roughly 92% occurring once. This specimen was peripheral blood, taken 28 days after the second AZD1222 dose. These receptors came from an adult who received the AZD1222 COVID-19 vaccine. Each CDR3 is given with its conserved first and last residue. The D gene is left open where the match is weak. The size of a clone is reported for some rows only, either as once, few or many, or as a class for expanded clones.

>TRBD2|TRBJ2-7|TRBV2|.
TGTGCCACCAGCAGGGATGGCGGGGGCTACGAGCAGTACTTC
CATSRDGGGYEQYF
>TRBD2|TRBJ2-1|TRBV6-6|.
TGTGCCAGCAGTGGCCGGGGGGCCTACAATGAGCAGTTCTTC
CASSGRGAYNEQFF
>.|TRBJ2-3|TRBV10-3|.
TGTGCCATCATGCAGGGGCGGGAGACAGATACGCAGTATTTT
CAIMQGRETDTQYF
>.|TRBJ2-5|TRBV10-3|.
TGTGCCACCAAATCAGGGGAGGTGGAGACCCAGTACTTC
CATKSGEVETQYF
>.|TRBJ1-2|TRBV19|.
TGTGCCAGTAGTATGTTTTCGGTGGGCAACTATGGCTACACCTTC
CASSMFSVGNYGYTF
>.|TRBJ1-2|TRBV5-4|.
TGTGCCAGCAGCTTGGTGGCAGGGAGCTATGGCTACACCTTC
CASSLVAGSYGYTF
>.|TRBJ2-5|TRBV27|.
TGTGCCAGCAGTAGGGCAGGGGTGTGGGAGACCCAGTACTTC
CASSRAGVWETQYF
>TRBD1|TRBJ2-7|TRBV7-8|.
TGTGCCAGCAGCTTAGGGGGACAGAACTACGAGCAGTACTTC
CASSLGGQNYEQYF
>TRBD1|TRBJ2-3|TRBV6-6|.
TGTGCCAGCAGTCTGTCCTCTGGACAGGGGGCCGCGACGCGGGGCGGGGGTAGCACAGATACGCAGTATTTT
CASSLSSGQGAATRGGGSTDTQYF
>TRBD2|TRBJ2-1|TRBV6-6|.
TGTGCCAGCAGTCGGACTAGCGGGGCGAGCTCCTACAATGAGCAGTTCTTC
CASSRTSGASSYNEQFF
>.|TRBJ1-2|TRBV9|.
TGTGCCAGCAGCAACACAGAAGACTATGGCTACACCTTC
CASSNTEDYGYTF
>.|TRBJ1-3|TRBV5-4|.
TGTGCCAGCAGCTTCCCAGGGGCAGGTGGAAACACCATATATTTT
CASSFPGAGGNTIYF
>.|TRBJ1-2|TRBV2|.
TGTGCCAGCAGTGAAACGAGTTATGGCTACACCTTC
CASSETSYGYTF
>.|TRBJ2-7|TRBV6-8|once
TGTGCCAGCAACCACAAAGGCAGGGAAGCCTACGAGCAGTACTTC
CASNHKGREAYEQYF
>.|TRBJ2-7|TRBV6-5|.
TGTGCCACCGAACCCCGGCGGGACTCCCGCGAGCAGTACTTC
CATEPRRDSREQYF
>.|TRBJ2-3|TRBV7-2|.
TGTGCCAGCAGCTCAATAAGGACATCGGATACGCAGTATTTT
CASSSIRTSDTQYF
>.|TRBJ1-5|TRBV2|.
TGTGCCAGCAGTGGAGGGGAGTATAGCAATCAGCCCCAGCATTTT
CASSGGEYSNQPQHF
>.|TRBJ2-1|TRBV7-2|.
TGTGCCAGCAGCTTAGTGTGGGTCAATGAGCAGTTCTTC
CASSLVWVNEQFF
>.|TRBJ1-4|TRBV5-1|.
TGCGCCAGCAGCCTGTCCAGTGCAACTAATGAAAAACTGTTTTTT
CASSLSSATNEKLFF
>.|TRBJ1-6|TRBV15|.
TGTGCCACCAGCAGAGATTTCCGATCACCCCTCCACTTT
CATSRDFRSPLHF
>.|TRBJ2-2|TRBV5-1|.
TGCGCCAGCAGCCCTGACGGGGTGAACACCGGGGAGCTGTTTTTT
CASSPDGVNTGELFF
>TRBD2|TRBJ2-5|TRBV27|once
TGTGCCAGCATGTCGGCTAGCGGTATTCAAGAGACCCAGTACTTC
CASMSASGIQETQYF
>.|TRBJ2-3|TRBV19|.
TGTGCCACCTCGGGTCTCGGGACAACAGATACGCAGTATTTT
CATSGLGTTDTQYF
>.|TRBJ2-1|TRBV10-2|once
TGCGCCAGCAGTGAGGGCGGGGCGCCCAATGAGCAGTTCTTC
CASSEGGAPNEQFF
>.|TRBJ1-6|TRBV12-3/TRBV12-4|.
TGTGCCAGCAGTTTAAACAGGGAGCGGCCCCTCCACTTT
CASSLNRERPLHF
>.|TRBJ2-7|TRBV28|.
TGTGCCAGCAGCCCCCCTGGGGATGTTTTCTACGAGCAGTACTTC
CASSPPGDVFYEQYF
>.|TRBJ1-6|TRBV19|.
TGTGCCAGTAGTGCGACAGCGGCAAGGAATTCACCCCTCCACTTT
CASSATAARNSPLHF
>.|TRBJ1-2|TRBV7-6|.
TGTGCCAGCAGCTTAATTCCAGGGGTTTATGGCTACACCTTC
CASSLIPGVYGYTF
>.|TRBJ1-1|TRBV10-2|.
TGCGCCAGCAGTGAAGGGTTTTCAAACACTGAAGCTTTCTTT
CASSEGFSNTEAFF
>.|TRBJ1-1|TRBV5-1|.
TGCGCCAGCAGCTTGACTAGCACTGAAGCTTTCTTT
CASSLTSTEAFF
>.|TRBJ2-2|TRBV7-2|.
TGTGCCAGCAGATTCCTCGCGCCCGGGGAGCTGTTTTTT
CASRFLAPGELFF
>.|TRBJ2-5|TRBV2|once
TGTGCCAGCCGTTTTATGACCCAGTACTTC
CASRFMTQYF
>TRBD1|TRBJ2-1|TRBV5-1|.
TGCGCCAGCAGTCCACAGGGGAGCTCCTACAATGAGCAGTTCTTC
CASSPQGSSYNEQFF
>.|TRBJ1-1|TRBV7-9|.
TGTGCCAGCAGCTTACTTAACGGGAACACTGAAGCTTTCTTT
CASSLLNGNTEAFF
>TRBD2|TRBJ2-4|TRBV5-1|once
TGCGCCAGCAGCCCCGGGACTAGCGGGGGCATTCAGTACTTC
CASSPGTSGGIQYF
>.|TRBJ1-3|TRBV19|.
TGTGCCAGCCGCCTCGGGGGGGCGTCTGGAAACACCATATATTTT
CASRLGGASGNTIYF
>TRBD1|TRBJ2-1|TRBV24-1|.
TGTGCCACCAGCCAACGGACAGGGGGAAATGAGCAGTTCTTC
CATSQRTGGNEQFF
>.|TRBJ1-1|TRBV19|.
TGTGCCAGTAGTGGAAACAGGGCTAGGGCGAACACTGAAGCTTTCTTT
CASSGNRARANTEAFF
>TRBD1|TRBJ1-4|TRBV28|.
TGTGCCAGCAGTTTGAGGACAGGGTGGAATGAAAAACTGTTTTTT
CASSLRTGWNEKLFF
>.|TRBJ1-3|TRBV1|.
TGCACCAGCAGCCACCGGGACAAGAAGTCCCCTGGAAACACCATATATTTT
CTSSHRDKKSPGNTIYF
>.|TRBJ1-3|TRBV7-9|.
TGTGCCAGCACCACCGGCCTCGGAAACACCATATATTTT
CASTTGLGNTIYF
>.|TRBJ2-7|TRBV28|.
TGTGCCAGCAGAGGGGCCCAGGGTAGGGACTACGAGCAGTACTTC
CASRGAQGRDYEQYF
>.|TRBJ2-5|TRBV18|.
TGTGCCAGCGCTTACTCCCAAGAGACCCAGTACTTC
CASAYSQETQYF
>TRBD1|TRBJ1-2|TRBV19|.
TGTGCCAGTAGTCCCCCGGACAGGTTCTATGGCTACACCTTC
CASSPPDRFYGYTF
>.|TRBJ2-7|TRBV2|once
TGTGCCACCGACGGGTTTTCCTACGAGCAGTACTTC
CATDGFSYEQYF
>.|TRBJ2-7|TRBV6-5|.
TGTGCCAGCAGTTCCGGACTCTACGAGCAGTACTTC
CASSSGLYEQYF
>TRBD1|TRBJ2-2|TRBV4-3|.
TGCGCCAGCAGCCAACGGACAGGGGACACCGGGGAGCTGTTTTTT
CASSQRTGDTGELFF
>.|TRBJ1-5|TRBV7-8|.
TGTGCCAGCAGCTTAGCGGGGGGAGGTGACAATCAGCCCCAGCATTTT
CASSLAGGGDNQPQHF
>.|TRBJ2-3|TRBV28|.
TGTGCCAGCAGTACCCAGAGCACAGATACGCAGTATTTT
CASSTQSTDTQYF
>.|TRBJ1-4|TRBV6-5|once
TGTGCCAGCAGTTCCCCGGGGGGTCCTAATGAAAAACTGTTTTTT
CASSSPGGPNEKLFF
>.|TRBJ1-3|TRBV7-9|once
TGTGCCAGCAGCTTAAAGGGCCCAGGTTCTGGAAACACCATATATTTT
CASSLKGPGSGNTIYF
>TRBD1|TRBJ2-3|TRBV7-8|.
TGTGCCAGCAGCTCCGGGACAGGGCTGACAGATACGCAGTATTTT
CASSSGTGLTDTQYF
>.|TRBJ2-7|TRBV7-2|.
TGTGCCAGCCAGGGGGGGTACGAGCAGTACTTC
CASQGGYEQYF